The T cell receptor beta chain described here comes from a study of T cell changes during pregnancy in multiple sclerosis. The germline V gene has CDR1 KGHSH and CDR2 LQKENI. The CDR3 covers 18 residues. After removal of 3 bases from V and 2 bases from J, the junction contained 3 bases not matched to a gene. TCRdb keeps only in-frame clones here, not all; method: immunoSEQ multiplex PCR. The data show about 50,000 clones, roughly 92% seen once. The chain recombines TRBV18 with TRBJ2-6; 14 nucleotides match TRBD2. Sequencing was performed on CD4+ T cells from peripheral blood mononuclear cells, taken after pregnancy. This TCR came from a female donor with multiple sclerosis, enrolled in a pregnancy study. CDR3 sequence (DNA): TGTGCCAGCTCACCCGGGGGACTAGCGGGAGCTGGGGCCAACGTCCTGACTTTC. The encoded protein is CASSPGGLAGAGANVLTF.